This note documents a single T cell receptor beta chain sequence. This entry belongs to a study of technical replicates of blood from several donors. TCRdb's table, derived via immunoSEQ multiplex PCR, lists solely in-frame clones and lacks some. The top ten hold approximately 0.4% of the sample, which has 75,000 to 80,000 clones, 85% to 95% seen once. Trimming pared 1 base from V and 6 bases from J, leaving 13 bases between. Looked up from germline, CDR1 is GTSNPN and CDR2 is SVGIG (reference sequence). This CDR3 has 13 residues. Sequencing used T cells isolated from PBMCs. The receptor was derived from a human donor in good health. J is TRBJ2-7 and V is TRBV30, with D unresolved. The CDR3 DNA reads TGTGCCTGGAGTGAAAACAGCTCTGTCGAGCAGTACTTC. It codes for CAWSENSSVEQYF.